Shown below are 5 T cell receptor beta chains from a single sample sequenced in a study of OX40 agonist ivuxolimab in advanced cancers. Here immunoSEQ multiplex PCR was the method, and the copy in TCRdb shows in-frame clones only, minus some. The sample has tens of thousands of clones, approximately 91% seen once. Sequenced material: CD4+ or CD8+ T cells sorted from blood, taken in a trial of the OX40 agonist ivuxolimab. These receptors came from an adult with an advanced solid tumor such as melanoma, head and neck, liver or kidney cancer.

The gene calls are TRBV7-8 and TRBJ2-1, with a weak D call TRBD2 (6 bases). V was pared by 3 bases and J by 5 bases, with 14 bases between. This CDR3 has 15 amino acids. Germline V gene data show CDR1 as SGHVS and CDR2 as FQNEAQ. For the CDR3, the DNA is TGTGCCAGCAGCTTTCACGGGACTTCCGACAATGAGCAGTTCTTC. It is translated as CASSFHGTSDNEQFF. Full variable domain (missing parts from reference TRBV7-8 and TRBJ2-1): GAGVSQSPRYKVAKRGQDVALRCDPISGHVSLFWYQQALGQGPEFLTYFQNEAQLDKSGLPSDRFFAERPEGSVSTLKIQRTQQEDSAVYLCASSFHGTSDNEQFFGPGTRLTVL.

V and J are TRBV27 and TRBJ2-7; 10 bases agree with TRBD2. CDR1 is MNHEY, CDR2 SMNVEV, per germline (reference sequence). Germline trimming cut 6 bases from V and 6 bases from J; bases unmatched to any gene: 14. The CDR3 totals 16 residues. The CDR3 spells CASSDPVLAGFAEQYF. In DNA form, the CDR3 reads TGTGCCAGCAGCGACCCAGTACTAGCGGGATTCGCCGAGCAGTACTTC.

The gene calls are TRBV2 and TRBJ2-7; D uncertain. With 4 bases removed from V and 3 bases from J, the gap between germline ends came to 10 bases. Germline V gene lookup returns CDR1 SNHLY and CDR2 FYNNEI. The length of the CDR3 is 13 residues. CDR3 region: CASSVTTLYEQYF. The CDR3 nucleotides are TGTGCCAGCAGTGTGACGACTCTCTACGAGCAGTACTTC.

This chain connects TRBV5-4 to TRBJ2-2, with 10 bases lining up with TRBD1. CDR3 length equals 16 residues. With V trimmed by 4 bases and J by 5 bases, 8 bases remained unmatched. Germline V gives CDR1 SGHNT, CDR2 YYREEE (reference sequence). CDR3 amino acids: CASSPIGQGETGELFF. As DNA, the CDR3 is TGTGCCAGCAGCCCTATAGGACAGGGGGAAACCGGGGAGCTGTTTTTT.

This rearrangement joins TRBV7-8 to TRBJ2-4; 8 bases map to TRBD2. The germline V gene encodes CDR1 SGHVS and CDR2 FQNEAQ. The CDR3 totals 16 residues. Trimming removed 5 bases from V and 2 bases from J; junction bases left unmatched: 8. CDR3 nucleotide sequence: TGTGCCAGCAGCATGGGTTCGGGAGGGCCCAAAAACATTCAGTACTTC. It translates to CASSMGSGGPKNIQYF. The full variable domain, in which reference TRBV7-8 and TRBJ2-4 provide the parts outside the CDR3, is GAGVSQSPRYKVAKRGQDVALRCDPISGHVSLFWYQQALGQGPEFLTYFQNEAQLDKSGLPSDRFFAERPEGSVSTLKIQRTQQEDSAVYLCASSMGSGGPKNIQYFGAGTRLSVL.